This TCR beta chain was recovered during a study of cytomegalovirus exposure and HLA in healthy donors. Use of 60 Vbeta and 13 Jbeta primers characterized the PCR. The protocol was immunoSEQ multiplex PCR, while the TCRdb copy is restricted to in-frame clones and leaves out a portion. The sample consists of about 150,000 clones, 85% of them appearing once. Notes on this clone: Its antigen is unidentified. One junction end does not reproduce the germline sequence, and a read error may be involved.

General study points: In a later analysis, a missense DCLRE1C variant was linked to TCR beta V- and J-gene trimming.

Per germline, CDR1 SEHNR and CDR2 FQNEAQ (reference sequence). This CDR3 has 15 residues. The specimen sequenced was PBMCs. The clonotype was recovered from a woman between 18 and 29 years old in good health and CMV-seronegative. The chain joins TRBV7-9 to TRBJ2-7; 9 bases align to TRBD1. CDR3 in DNA: TGTTCCAGCAGCCCCGCACAGGGGGCTGGGGACGAGCAGTACTTC. It specifies CSSSPAQGAGDEQYF.